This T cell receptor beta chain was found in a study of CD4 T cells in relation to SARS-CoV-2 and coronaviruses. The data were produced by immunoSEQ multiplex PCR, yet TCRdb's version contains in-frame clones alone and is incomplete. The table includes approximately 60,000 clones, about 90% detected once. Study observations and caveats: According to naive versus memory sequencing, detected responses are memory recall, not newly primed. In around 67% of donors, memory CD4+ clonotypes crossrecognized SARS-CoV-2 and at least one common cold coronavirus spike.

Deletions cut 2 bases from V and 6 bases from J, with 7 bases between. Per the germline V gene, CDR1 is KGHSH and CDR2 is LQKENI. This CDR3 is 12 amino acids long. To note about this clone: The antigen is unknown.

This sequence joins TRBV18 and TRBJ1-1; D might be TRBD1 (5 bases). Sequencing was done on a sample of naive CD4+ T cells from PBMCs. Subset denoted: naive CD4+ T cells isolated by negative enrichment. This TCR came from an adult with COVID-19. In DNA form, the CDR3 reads TGTGCCAGCTCACCAGGGACGGCTGAAGCTTTCTTT. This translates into CASSPGTAEAFF.